The 15 T cell receptor beta chains below were found in one sample sequenced in a study of T cells in Graves' hyperthyroidism and ophthalmopathy. The investigators amplified TCR beta CDR3 regions from RNA transcripts. When the TCR CDR3 underwent first-round RT-PCR, the HTBI primer set was used. TCRdb passed the multiplex PCR reads through MiXCR, listing each CDR3 protein once. This table has under 750,000 distinct CDR3 sequences, 15% to 20% appearing once. The specimen was blood. Receptors were obtained from a woman aged 45-65 years with Graves' hyperthyroidism that later progressed to Graves' ophthalmopathy.

The V call is TRBV15, the J call TRBJ2-5; D is perhaps TRBD1 (6 bases). V lost 0 bases, J lost 5 bases, and 10 bases lay in between. The CDR3 is 14 amino acids. In germline, CDR1 is LNHNV, CDR2 YYDKDF (reference sequence). This CDR3 is CATSRDSGAETQYF. CDR3 in DNA: TGTGCCACCAGCAGAGATTCAGGGGCGGAGACCCAGTACTTC.

This chain uses TRBV25-1 with TRBJ1-6; D call uncertain. V was trimmed by 4 bases and J by 7 bases, leaving 11 bases between them. This CDR3 region has 14 residues. CDR1 MGHDK and CDR2 SYGVNS come from the germline V gene. The DNA for the CDR3 is TGTGCCAGCAGTGCCCCCAGAAACAATTCACCCCTCCACTTT. It codes for CASSAPRNNSPLHF. The whole variable domain, remainder taken from reference TRBV25-1 and TRBJ1-6, is EADIYQTPRYLVIGTGKKITLECSQTMGHDKMYWYQQDPGMELHLIHYSYGVNSTEKGDLSSESTVSRIRTEHFPLTLESARPSHTSQYLCASSAPRNNSPLHFGNGTRLTVT.

CDR3: CASSPAGGTDTQYF. Written as DNA, the CDR3 is TGCGCCAGCAGCCCAGCGGGGGGCACAGATACGCAGTATTTT. The chain joins TRBV4-1 to TRBJ2-3; 8 bases map to TRBD2. The CDR3 loop spans 14 amino acids. The V gene end was trimmed by 4 bases and the J gene end by 1 base; junction bases not matched to a gene: 1. Germline values: CDR1 MGHRA, CDR2 YSYEKL.

The rearrangement links TRBV29-1 to TRBJ2-5; the match to TRBD2 covers 10 bases. CDR3 size: 14 residues. The V gene's germline CDR1 is SQVTM and CDR2 ANQGSEA. The CDR3 DNA sequence: TGCAATGTTACTAGCGGGGCACCACGAGAGACCCAGTACTTC. Residues: CNVTSGAPRETQYF.

This clonotype appeared a few times. The chain has TRBV30 and TRBJ2-2; a weak D match, TRBD1 (6 bases). The germline V gene encodes CDR1 GTSNPN and CDR2 SVGIG (reference sequence). The germline V and J ends were trimmed by 6 bases and 6 bases, with 20 bases remaining between them. The CDR3 totals 15 residues. As DNA, the CDR3 is TGTGCCTGTGACGAAGGACAGAGAAGGGCCGGGGAGCTGTTTTTT. The encoded protein is CACDEGQRRAGELFF.

The rearrangement joins TRBV4-1 to TRBJ1-1; D perhaps matches TRBD1 (6 bases). CDR1 and CDR2 (germline): MGHRA, YSYEKL. The CDR3 runs to 15 residues. With 3 bases removed from V and 6 bases from J, the gap between germline ends came to 17 bases. The CDR3 loop is CASSHEFRGGAEAFF. CDR3 nucleotide sequence: TGCGCCAGCAGCCATGAATTTAGGGGGGGAGCTGAAGCTTTCTTT.

The chain recombines TRBV14 with TRBJ2-7, with D perhaps matching TRBD1 (6 bases). Between the trimmed V and J ends, which lost 0 bases and 5 bases, there was a span of 14 bases. Germline assignment: CDR1 SGHDN and CDR2 FVKESK. The CDR3 sequence is 15 residues long. This CDR3 reads CASSQDYTGSHEQYF. In DNA, the CDR3 is TGTGCCAGCAGCCAAGATTACACAGGGTCCCACGAGCAGTACTTC.

The chain recombines TRBV7-9 with TRBJ1-2; 7 bases map to TRBD1. The CDR3 runs to 14 residues. The germline gives CDR1 SEHNR, CDR2 FQNEAQ (reference sequence). V lost 3 bases, J lost 2 bases, and 3 bases stayed unmatched. CDR3 residues: CASSFSTGNYGYTF. DNA for the CDR3: TGTGCCAGCAGCTTCTCGACAGGGAACTATGGCTACACCTTC.

This sequence joins TRBV12-5 and TRBJ1-2, with 9 bases fitting TRBD1. CDR1 is LGHNT, CDR2 FRNRAP, per germline. The CDR3 covers 16 residues. Unmatched junction bases numbered 8, after V lost 3 bases and J lost 3 bases. The CDR3 here is CASGFDHRGLDYGYTF. CDR3 nucleotides: TGTGCTAGTGGTTTCGATCACAGGGGGCTCGACTATGGCTACACCTTC.

This clonotype turned up a few times. The rearrangement links TRBV5-1 to TRBJ2-3; 11 nucleotides agree with TRBD2. Trimming took 4 bases from V and 2 from J; bases not matched to a gene: 6. Germline CDR1 and CDR2: SGHRS and YFSETQ. This CDR3 has 16 residues. The CDR3 DNA is TGCGCCAGCAGCCCCGGGACTAGCGGTTCCACAGATACGCAGTATTTT. Amino acid sequence: CASSPGTSGSTDTQYF.

The chain joins TRBV5-1 to TRBJ2-5, with 8 bases lining up with TRBD1. The length of the CDR3 is 14 residues. V was pared by 4 bases and J by 4 bases, with 6 bases of the junction left unmatched. Germline V gene lookup returns CDR1 SGHRS and CDR2 YFSETQ. The CDR3 nucleotides read TGCGCCAGCAGCACGACAGGGGTGATAGAGACCCAGTACTTC. Translating it yields CASSTTGVIETQYF.

The table lists this clonotype with many counts. The V call is TRBV27, the J call TRBJ1-1, with TRBD1 as a possible D gene (5 bases). V was pared by 3 bases and J by 1 base, with 21 bases between. The germline gives CDR1 MNHEY, CDR2 SMNVEV (reference sequence). The CDR3 length is 18 residues. CDR3 loop: CASSFSLGGDGENTEAFF. CDR3 nucleotides: TGTGCCAGCAGTTTCTCTCTGGGAGGGGACGGGGAGAACACTGAAGCTTTCTTT.

This clonotype has just a few counts. The genes are TRBV27 and TRBJ2-7; D is unresolved. Germline-derived CDR1 and CDR2 are MNHEY and SMNVEV (reference sequence). This CDR3 region has 12 residues. Trimming stripped 0 bases from V and 6 bases from J, with 6 bases between. The CDR3 DNA reads TGTGCCAGCAGTTTATCAGGGTCCGAGCAGTACTTC. Amino acids: CASSLSGSEQYF.

This rearrangement joins TRBV5-1 to TRBJ1-1; 8 bases are shared with TRBD1. Trimming removed 4 bases from V and 6 bases from J; junction bases left unmatched: 8. CDR3 length: 14 residues. Germline assignment: CDR1 SGHRS and CDR2 YFSETQ. The CDR3 nucleotides are TGCGCCAGCAGCCCGACAGGGGTTGGAGCTGAAGCTTTCTTT. Translated, it gives CASSPTGVGAEAFF.

This clonotype was observed a handful of times. V gene TRBV9 combines with J gene TRBJ1-2; 7 bases agree with TRBD1. J was trimmed by 4 bases and V by 3 bases; bases with no gene match: 12. There are 16 residues in the CDR3. From germline, CDR1 is SGDLS and CDR2 YYNGEE. CDR3 in amino acids: CASSASTGAAGYGYTF. The CDR3, as DNA: TGTGCCAGCAGCGCATCCACAGGGGCGGCCGGCTATGGCTACACCTTC.